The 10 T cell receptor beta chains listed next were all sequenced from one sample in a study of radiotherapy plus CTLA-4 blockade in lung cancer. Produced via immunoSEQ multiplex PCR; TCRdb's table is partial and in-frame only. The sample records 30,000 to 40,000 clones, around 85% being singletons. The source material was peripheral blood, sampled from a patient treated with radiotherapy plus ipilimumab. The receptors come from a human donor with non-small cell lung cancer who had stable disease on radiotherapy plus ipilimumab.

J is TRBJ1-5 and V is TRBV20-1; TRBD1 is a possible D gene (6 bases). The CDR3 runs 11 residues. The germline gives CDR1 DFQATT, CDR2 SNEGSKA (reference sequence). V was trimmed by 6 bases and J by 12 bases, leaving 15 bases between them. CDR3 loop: CSATTDRIQHF. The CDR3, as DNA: TGCAGTGCCACAACTGACAGGATCCAGCATTTT.

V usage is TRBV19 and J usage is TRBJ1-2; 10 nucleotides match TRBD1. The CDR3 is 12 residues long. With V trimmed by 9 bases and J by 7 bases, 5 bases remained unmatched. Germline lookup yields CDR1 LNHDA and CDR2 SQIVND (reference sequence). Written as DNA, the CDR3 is TGTGCCAGCGCTTGGACAGGGGGTGGCTACACCTTC. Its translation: CASAWTGGGYTF.

The CDR3 spells CATSRGAPETQYF. The CDR3 nucleotides read TGTGCCACCAGCAGAGGGGCCCCAGAGACCCAGTACTTC. The chain joins TRBV15 to TRBJ2-5; D is unresolved. V lost 1 base to trimming and J lost 4 bases, with 7 bases between them. This CDR3 is built from 13 residues. Germline CDR1 reads LNHNV; CDR2 reads YYDKDF (reference sequence). Drawing the rest from reference TRBV15 and TRBJ2-5, the complete variable domain is DAMVIQNPRYQVTQFGKPVTLSCSQTLNHNVMYWYQQKSSQAPKLLFHYYDKDFNNEADTPDNFQSRRPNTSFCFLDIRSPGLGDTAMYLCATSRGAPETQYFGPGTRLLVL.

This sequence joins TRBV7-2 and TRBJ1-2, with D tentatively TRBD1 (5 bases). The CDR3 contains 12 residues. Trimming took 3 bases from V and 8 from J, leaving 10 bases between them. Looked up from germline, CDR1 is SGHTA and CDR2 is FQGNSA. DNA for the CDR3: TGTGCCAGCAGCTTCCAGGGTTGGGGCTACACCTTC. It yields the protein CASSFQGWGYTF.

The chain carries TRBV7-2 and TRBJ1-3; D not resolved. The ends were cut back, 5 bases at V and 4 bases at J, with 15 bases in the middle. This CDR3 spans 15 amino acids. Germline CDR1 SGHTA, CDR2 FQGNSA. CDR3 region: CASSPRGVYGNTIYF. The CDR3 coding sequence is TGTGCCAGCAGCCCCCGAGGAGTATACGGAAACACCATATATTTT.

The CDR3 coding sequence is TGCGCCAGCAGCTTGCAGGGTGGCACCGGGGAGCTGTTTTTT. Residues: CASSLQGGTGELFF. The rearrangement joins TRBV5-1 to TRBJ2-2, with a possible D match to TRBD1 (5 bases). This CDR3 has 14 amino acids. Trimming shortened V by 1 base and J by 4 bases, and 8 bases separated the two germline ends. The germline gives CDR1 SGHRS, CDR2 YFSETQ.

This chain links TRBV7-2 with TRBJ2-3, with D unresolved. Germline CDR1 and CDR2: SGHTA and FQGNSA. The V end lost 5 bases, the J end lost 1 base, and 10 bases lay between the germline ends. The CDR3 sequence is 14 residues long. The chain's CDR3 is CASSRAAGTDTQYF. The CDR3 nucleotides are TGTGCCAGCAGCCGAGCCGCGGGCACAGATACGCAGTATTTT.

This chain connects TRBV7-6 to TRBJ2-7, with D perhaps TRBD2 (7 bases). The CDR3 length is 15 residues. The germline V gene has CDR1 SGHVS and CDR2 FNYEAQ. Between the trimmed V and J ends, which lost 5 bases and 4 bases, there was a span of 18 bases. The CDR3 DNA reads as TGTGCCAGCAGCCTGGCTTGGGGGGGCGCGTACGAGCAGTACTTC. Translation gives CASSLAWGGAYEQYF.

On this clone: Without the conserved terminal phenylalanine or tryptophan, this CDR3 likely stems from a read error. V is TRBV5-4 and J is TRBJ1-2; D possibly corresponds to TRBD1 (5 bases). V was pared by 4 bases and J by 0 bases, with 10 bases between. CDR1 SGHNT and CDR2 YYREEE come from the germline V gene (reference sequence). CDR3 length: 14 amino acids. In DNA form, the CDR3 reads TGTGCCAGCAGCCCCGCGGGGGCTAACTATGGCTACACCCTC. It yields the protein CASSPAGANYGYTL.

The CDR3 sequence is CATSRGNAGGPDTQYF. The DNA of the CDR3 is TGTGCCACCAGCAGAGGAAACGCGGGAGGGCCGGATACGCAGTATTTT. The rearrangement links TRBV15 to TRBJ2-3, with TRBD2 identical over 9 bases. Germline V gene lookup returns CDR1 LNHNV and CDR2 YYDKDF (reference sequence). The CDR3 is made up of 16 amino acids. V dropped 1 base and J dropped 6; count of bases not matched to a gene: 8. The variable domain in full, completed from reference TRBV15 and TRBJ2-3, reads DAMVIQNPRYQVTQFGKPVTLSCSQTLNHNVMYWYQQKSSQAPKLLFHYYDKDFNNEADTPDNFQSRRPNTSFCFLDIRSPGLGDTAMYLCATSRGNAGGPDTQYFGPGTRLTVL.